This TCR beta chain was captured by sequencing in a study of tumor and adjacent non-tumor tissue in lung cancer. Worth noting for this clonotype: No antigen is known for it. A junction boundary mismatches the germline segment, possibly from a read error.

The CDR3 loop spans 15 amino acids. The study's findings and limits: Compared with tumor, normal lung showed significantly lower TCR diversity.

RNA was extracted from bulk tissue without any cell sorting. More than 3 cm separated this lung sample from the edge of the tumor. A modified ARM-PCR protocol with three rounds of nested PCR amplified TCRbeta. TCRdb used MiXCR to reprocess the multiplex PCR reads, holding one entry per CDR3 protein. The sample has 65,000 to 85,000 distinct CDR3 sequences, about 77% seen once; the top ten hold 35% to 50%. This chain joins TRBV12-3 or TRBV12-4 and TRBJ2-1; the D gene could be TRBD1 or TRBD2 (5 bases each). The receptor's source is a man aged 55 to 69 with non-small cell lung cancer. The source material was distant non-tumor lung tissue. CDR3 DNA sequence: TGTGCCAGCAGTTTCCCTCATCGGGACCACAATGCGCAACTCTTC. This translates into CASSFPHRDHNAQLF.